This TCR beta chain was identified during a study of blood T cell repertoires in COVID-19 (dated by TCRdb to the early 2020s). In the study overall: Samples covering the acute and convalescent phases of COVID-19 were provided by collaborators in the United States, Italy and Spain. The repertoires were released in a freely available public database meant as a resource for research on the immune response to SARS-CoV-2. HLA class I and class II types, where available, came from metadata supplied by the sample provider rather than from assay-based typing. The material from the prospective study consisted of cDNA or gDNA derived from T cells, B-cell-depleted T cells, or PBMCs. Subjects who had been exposed to COVID-19, were actively infected with it, or had recovered from it provided the deeply sampled blood TCRbeta repertoires that made up the dataset. The sample metadata nearly always contained a de-identified subject ID, COVID-19 status, age in years and sex. The samples were drawn from two sources: the first 160 participants of the ongoing ImmuneRACE study, and over 950 subjects contributed by 6 global collaborators. Study-level results and caveats: The amount of clinical and demographic metadata varied by source and participant and was provided uncurated.

The germline V gene sets CDR1 to KGHSH and CDR2 to LQKENI. Counted from cysteine to phenylalanine, this CDR3 has 14 amino acids. Of all the DNA, just the CDR3 is kept, 42 bases in frame from base 1. The V end gives up 4 bases and the J end 10 bases, leaving 7 bases in the junction not matched to a gene. Whole blood was collected in K2EDTA tubes by collaborating institutions according to the institutions' own protocols. For TCRbeta analysis, collaborators shipped samples as frozen whole blood, isolated PBMCs, or DNA extracted from either of those sample types. Comment on this clone: Which antigen it targets is not known. Base qualities were left out, and no much larger clone turns up one base away.

TCRbeta CDR3 regions were amplified from genomic DNA by means of the immunoSEQ Assay, a bias-controlled multiplex PCR. Turning to the authors' computational methods: The number of nucleated cells in each sample was estimated from the amplification of reference gene primers within the assay. Sequence reads were collapsed and filtered to measure the absolute abundance of every unique TCRbeta CDR3 rearrangement. For each sample, productive Simpson clonality was calculated by taking the square root of Simpson's diversity index across productive rearrangements. TCRdb mirrors the immuneACCESS table, restricted to in-frame sequences. Some clones are absent from its copies; in checked studies, under half trace to an unresolved V gene, and the reason for the others is unknown. The V and J calls and clone size are taken from that table; D and trimming were inferred from the DNA. The sample table contains more than 150,000 clones; only one count was recorded for more than 70% of them. Of the sample, approximately 2.9% falls within the top ten clones.

This sequence originates from a woman aged 80 or over with active or convalescent COVID-19. The specimen was peripheral blood. Rearrangement joined TRBV18 to TRBJ1-4; a stretch of 9 junction bases matches TRBD1. The sequence in DNA is TGTGCCAGCTCACAGGGACAGGGCTTCGCAAAACTGTTTTTT. Its protein reads: CASSQGQGFAKLFF.